Presented here are 17 T cell receptor beta chains from one specimen sequenced in a study of blood T cell repertoires in COVID-19. Assay: immunoSEQ multiplex PCR; the TCRdb copy retains only in-frame clones and omits some. This table holds about 140,000 clones, around 83% found once. Sequenced: peripheral blood. The receptors derive from a woman aged 80 or over with acute or convalescent COVID-19.

This chain joins TRBV7-2 and TRBJ2-7; 7 bases are a match to TRBD1. The CDR3 is made up of 16 amino acids. J lost 3 bases, V lost 5 bases, and 13 bases had no gene match. Germline loops: CDR1 SGHTA, CDR2 FQGNSA. In DNA form, the CDR3 reads TGTGCCAGCAGCGGAATAAGAGGACAGGAGGTCTACGAGCAGTACTTC. This sequence encodes CASSGIRGQEVYEQYF.

V gene TRBV2 combines with J gene TRBJ2-7, with D possibly matching TRBD2 (5 bases). The CDR3 spans 13 residues. V was pared by 7 bases and J by 1 base, with 11 bases between. The germline gives CDR1 SNHLY, CDR2 FYNNEI. DNA for the CDR3: TGTGCCAGCAACGGGGTCGGATCCTACGAGCAGTACTTC. Amino acids: CASNGVGSYEQYF.

The CDR3 here is CASSLGDRQTYGYTF. CDR3 bases: TGTGCCAGCAGCTTAGGGGACAGGCAAACCTATGGCTACACCTTC. The genes are TRBV7-2 and TRBJ1-2; TRBD1 matches at 8 bases. The V gene end was trimmed by 1 base and the J gene end by 4 bases; junction bases not matched to a gene: 5. CDR1 and CDR2 from the germline V gene are SGHTA and FQGNSA. The CDR3 has 15 residues.

The gene calls are TRBV6-5 and TRBJ2-5; D might be TRBD2 (5 bases). Deletions cut 8 bases from V and 3 bases from J, with 16 bases between. This CDR3 region has 14 residues. Germline CDR1 reads MNHEY; CDR2 reads SVGAGI. The CDR3 spells CASGLRRGEETQYF. CDR3 DNA: TGTGCCAGCGGATTACGTCGGGGAGAAGAGACCCAGTACTTC.

V is TRBV9 and J is TRBJ2-1, with TRBD2 matching 11 bases. V trimming: 3 bases; J trimming: 4 bases; junction bases outside the gene matches: 3. This CDR3 is 15 amino acids long. Germline V gives CDR1 SGDLS, CDR2 YYNGEE. The CDR3: CASSARLAGYNEQFF. In DNA form, the CDR3 reads TGTGCCAGCAGCGCCCGACTAGCGGGGTACAATGAGCAGTTCTTC.

This clone has more than one count but fewer than ten. The chain links TRBV5-1 to TRBJ1-1; the D is unclear. Germline values: CDR1 SGHRS, CDR2 YFSETQ. V was trimmed by 3 bases and J by 8 bases, leaving 17 bases between them. The CDR3 is 14 residues long. CDR3 nucleotides: TGCGCCAGCAGCTGGCAGGTCGGGGATACGGAAGCTTTCTTT. Protein: CASSWQVGDTEAFF.

The V and J genes are TRBV10-3 and TRBJ2-7; 7 bases align to TRBD2. Germline CDR1 is ENHRY and CDR2 is SYGVKD. The CDR3 length is 16 residues. J was trimmed by 2 bases and V by 2 bases; bases with no gene match: 9. This chain's CDR3 is CAISERFGLGAYEQYF. Here the CDR3 DNA reads TGTGCCATCAGTGAGCGTTTCGGACTAGGAGCCTACGAGCAGTACTTC.

V gene TRBV5-4 combines with J gene TRBJ2-3, with a possible D match to TRBD1 (5 bases). Germline loops: CDR1 SGHNT, CDR2 YYREEE (reference sequence). The CDR3 is 15 residues long. Trimming took off 2 bases at V and 2 bases at J, with 12 bases between the two ends. CDR3 loop: CASSFLQGFTDTQYF. The CDR3 DNA sequence: TGTGCCAGCAGCTTTTTGCAGGGATTCACAGATACGCAGTATTTT.

The table lists this clone with a count of one. V usage is TRBV7-2 and J usage is TRBJ2-1; TRBD1 is a possible D gene (5 bases). Germline CDR1 reads SGHTA; CDR2 reads FQGNSA. Trimming cost V 5 bases and J 2 bases, with 19 bases left between them. The CDR3 covers 17 residues. This CDR3 reads CASSQRGRVSPYNEQFF. The CDR3 region has the DNA TGTGCCAGCAGCCAGAGAGGCAGGGTAAGCCCCTACAATGAGCAGTTCTTC.

The chain is built from TRBV28 and TRBJ2-1; D may be TRBD2 (5 bases). The CDR3 is made up of 16 amino acids. V was trimmed by 5 bases and J by 6 bases, leaving 20 bases between them. Germline values: CDR1 MDHEN, CDR2 SYDVKM. CDR3 coding DNA: TGTGCCAGCAGTCCACCAACCGGGAAGAAGGGCAATGAGCAGTTCTTC. This encodes CASSPPTGKKGNEQFF.

This chain joins TRBV7-3 and TRBJ2-7; perhaps TRBD1 as D (6 bases). Trimming took 4 bases from V and 0 from J, leaving 16 bases between them. There are 16 residues in the CDR3. Germline V gives CDR1 SGHTA, CDR2 FQGTGA. The CDR3 spells CASSWSPGAVSYEQYF. CDR3 in DNA: TGTGCCAGCAGCTGGAGTCCAGGGGCTGTCTCCTACGAGCAGTACTTC.

This chain joins TRBV6-5 and TRBJ1-6; D is perhaps TRBD1 (5 bases). V lost 5 bases, J lost 14 bases, and 13 bases lay in between. The CDR3 loop spans 12 amino acids. In germline, CDR1 is MNHEY, CDR2 SVGAGI. The CDR3 is CASSLQGTALHF. The CDR3 coding sequence is TGTGCCAGCAGTCTTCAAGGGACTGCCCTCCACTTT.

The CDR3 protein is CASSLPADRGNEQFF. CDR3 DNA sequence: TGTGCCAGCAGCCTCCCAGCAGACAGGGGCAATGAGCAGTTCTTC. V gene TRBV3-1 (or the pseudogene TRBV3-2) combines with J gene TRBJ2-1; 8 nucleotides line up with TRBD1. From germline, CDR1 is LGHDT and CDR2 YNNKEL (reference sequence). The J segment lost 6 bases and the V segment lost 4 bases, leaving 8 bases of the junction unmatched. The CDR3 extends over 15 amino acids.

The J gene is TRBJ1-2, the V gene TRBV28; TRBD1 agrees at 12 bases. V shed 4 bases and J 8 bases; nucleotides not matched to a gene: 8. The germline gives CDR1 MDHEN, CDR2 SYDVKM. The CDR3 consists of 15 residues. In nucleotides, the CDR3 is TGTGCCAGCAGTTCGTTGGGACAGGGGGCTAGGGGCTACACCTTC. Translation gives CASSSLGQGARGYTF.

CDR3 sequence: CASSLWAEVSYEQYF. The CDR3 DNA reads as TGCGCCAGCAGCTTGTGGGCCGAAGTGTCCTACGAGCAGTACTTC. This chain links TRBV5-1 with TRBJ2-7, with D unclear. Germline V gene sequence: CDR1 SGHRS, CDR2 YFSETQ. This CDR3 region has 15 residues. The V gene lost 1 base and the J gene lost 1 base, with 12 bases spanning the gap.

DNA of the CDR3: TGTGCCAGCAGCCTCTATCGGGACATCTATGGCTACACCTTC. This codes for CASSLYRDIYGYTF. The chain employs TRBV5-4 and TRBJ1-2; D is possibly TRBD1 (6 bases). CDR1 and CDR2 from the germline V gene are SGHNT and YYREEE (reference sequence). Deletions cut 4 bases from V and 4 bases from J, with 14 bases between. The CDR3 has 14 amino acids.

CDR3 residues: CASSSHWGGAGSGNTIYF. Written as DNA, the CDR3 is TGTGCCAGCAGTTCCCACTGGGGCGGGGCAGGCTCTGGAAACACCATATATTTT. V usage is TRBV27 and J usage is TRBJ1-3; D might be TRBD1 (5 bases). Per germline, CDR1 MNHEY and CDR2 SMNVEV (reference sequence). The CDR3 spans 18 residues. V lost 4 bases, J lost 0 bases, and 19 bases lay in between.